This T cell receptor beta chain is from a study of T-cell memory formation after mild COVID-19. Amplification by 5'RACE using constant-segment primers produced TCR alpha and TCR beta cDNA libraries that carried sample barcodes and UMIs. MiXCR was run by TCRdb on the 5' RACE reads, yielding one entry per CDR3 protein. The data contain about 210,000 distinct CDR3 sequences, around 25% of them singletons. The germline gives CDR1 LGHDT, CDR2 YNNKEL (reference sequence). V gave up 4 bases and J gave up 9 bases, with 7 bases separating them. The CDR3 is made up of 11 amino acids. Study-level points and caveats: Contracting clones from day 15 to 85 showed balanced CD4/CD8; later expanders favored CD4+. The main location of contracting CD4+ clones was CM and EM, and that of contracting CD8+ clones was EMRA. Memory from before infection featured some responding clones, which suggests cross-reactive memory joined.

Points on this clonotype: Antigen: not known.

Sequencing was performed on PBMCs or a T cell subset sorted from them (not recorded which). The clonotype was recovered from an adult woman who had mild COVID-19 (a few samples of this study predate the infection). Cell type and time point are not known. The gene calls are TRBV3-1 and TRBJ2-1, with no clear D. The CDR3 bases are TGTGCCAGCAGCCGAGTTGGTGAGCAGTTCTTC. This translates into CASSRVGEQFF.